This T cell receptor beta chain was obtained from a study of T-cell memory formation after mild COVID-19. Notes on the study in general: CD4/CD8 balance held among clones contracting day 15 to 85, and later expanders leaned CD4+. Prior to infection, memory already included some responding clones, suggesting cross-reactive memory joined. The study found contracting CD4+ clones mainly in CM and EM and contracting CD8+ clones in EMRA.

V was pared by 4 bases and J by 1 base, with 10 bases between. The CDR3 loop spans 15 amino acids. Germline lookup yields CDR1 KGHDR and CDR2 SFDVKD. From 5'RACE with constant-segment primers came TCR alpha and TCR beta cDNA libraries that carried sample barcodes and UMIs. TCRdb analysed the 5' RACE reads with MiXCR anew, one entry per CDR3 protein. The table lists under 600,000 distinct CDR3 sequences, less than 25% of them singletons, with roughly 8.3% in the top ten. The table lists this clonotype with a few counts. Its antigen is not identified. The chain recombines TRBV24-1 with TRBJ2-1, with D perhaps matching TRBD1 (5 bases). The receptor comes from an adult woman who had mild COVID-19 (a few samples of this study predate the infection). Cell type and time point are not known. Sample: PBMCs or a T cell subset sorted from them (not recorded which). The CDR3 loop is CATSDHGASYNEQFF. CDR3 in DNA: TGTGCCACCAGTGACCATGGGGCGTCCTACAATGAGCAGTTCTTC.